Each of the 21 T cell receptor beta chains below was sequenced from the same sample in a study of cytomegalovirus exposure and HLA in healthy donors. PCR primers comprised 60 Vbeta and 13 Jbeta primers. Profiled with immunoSEQ multiplex PCR; TCRdb holds only in-frame clones, not every one. This table holds roughly 120,000 clones, about 80% found once. Material for sequencing was PBMCs. The receptor set was obtained from a man aged 25 to 45 in good health and CMV-seronegative.

The chain is built from TRBV5-1 and TRBJ2-5, with 11 bases fitting TRBD2. Germline CDR1 SGHRS, CDR2 YFSETQ. The V gene end was trimmed by 4 bases and the J gene end by 1 base; junction bases not matched to a gene: 12. There are 18 residues in the CDR3. The DNA for the CDR3 is TGCGCCAGCAGCCCAAACCCCGGGACTAGCGGCATCCAAGAGACCCAGTACTTC. Protein sequence: CASSPNPGTSGIQETQYF.

The chain joins TRBV7-2 to TRBJ2-3; TRBD2 matches 8 bases. V lost 5 bases to trimming and J lost 4 bases; unmatched junction nucleotides: 2. This CDR3 is 13 amino acids long. CDR1 and CDR2 (germline): SGHTA, FQGNSA. CDR3 DNA sequence: TGTGCCAGCAGCCAGCGGGAGCCAGATACGCAGTATTTT. Residues: CASSQREPDTQYF.

The chain couples TRBV18 to TRBJ2-5; perhaps TRBD1 as D (6 bases). V gave up 3 bases and J gave up 3 bases, with 17 bases separating them. Germline CDR1 is KGHSH and CDR2 is LQKENI. There are 16 residues in the CDR3. The CDR3 spells CASSPITGTNEETQYF. For the CDR3, the DNA is TGTGCCAGCTCACCTATAACCGGGACAAATGAAGAGACCCAGTACTTC.

This chain joins TRBV5-4 and TRBJ2-3; 14 bases line up with TRBD2. This CDR3 contains 17 residues. Germline V gene sequence: CDR1 SGHNT, CDR2 YYREEE (reference sequence). V trimming: 4 bases; J trimming: 3 bases; junction bases outside the gene matches: 7. This CDR3 is CASSPRLAGGPTDTQYF. The CDR3 nucleotides are TGTGCCAGCAGCCCAAGACTAGCGGGAGGGCCTACAGATACGCAGTATTTT.

The chain carries TRBV6-5 and TRBJ2-5; 10 bases are shared with TRBD1. Losses at the gene ends were 3 bases for V and 6 bases for J; bases not matched to a gene: 10. This CDR3 comprises 16 residues. Germline loops: CDR1 MNHEY, CDR2 SVGAGI. For the CDR3, the DNA is TGTGCCAGCAGTTATTCCGGGACAGGGGTCTGGAAGACCCAGTACTTC. Residues: CASSYSGTGVWKTQYF.

This chain uses TRBV28 with TRBJ1-2, with D maybe TRBD1 (6 bases). There are 18 residues in the CDR3. Germline values: CDR1 MDHEN, CDR2 SYDVKM. The V end lost 1 base, the J end lost 1 base, and 19 bases lay between the germline ends. The CDR3 loop reads CASSLFYDRLFINYGYTF. The CDR3 DNA sequence: TGTGCCAGCAGTTTATTCTACGACAGGTTATTTATTAACTATGGCTACACCTTC.

The rearrangement uses TRBV19 and TRBJ1-2; weak D call: TRBD1 (6 bases). In germline, CDR1 is LNHDA, CDR2 SQIVND (reference sequence). CDR3 length: 15 residues. Trimming removed 2 bases from V and 4 bases from J, with 14 bases in between. The CDR3 loop is CASSISLDSFYGYTF. The DNA for the CDR3 is TGTGCCAGTAGTATAAGTTTGGACAGCTTCTATGGCTACACCTTC.

The chain has TRBV4-3 and TRBJ1-3; possibly TRBD1 for D (6 bases). With 0 bases removed from V and 0 bases from J, the gap between germline ends came to 6 bases. CDR1 LGHNA and CDR2 YSLEER come from the germline V gene. The CDR3 extends over 15 amino acids. The CDR3 nucleotides are TGCGCCAGCAGCCAAGAAGGGGGCTCTGGAAACACCATATATTTT. This sequence encodes CASSQEGGSGNTIYF.

The chain employs TRBV9 and TRBJ2-3, with 8 positions matching TRBD2. CDR1 is SGDLS and CDR2 is YYNGEE in the germline V gene. V lost 7 bases to trimming and J lost 8 bases; unmatched junction nucleotides: 6. This CDR3 contains 12 residues. CDR3 sequence: CASERERGTQYF. CDR3 bases: TGTGCCAGCGAGCGGGAGAGGGGTACGCAGTATTTT.

This clone was counted only a few times. The rearrangement links TRBV6-6 to TRBJ2-3; possible D gene TRBD2, 5 bases. Germline V CDR1 and CDR2: MNHNY, SVGAGI (reference sequence). The germline V and J ends were trimmed by 6 bases and 5 bases, with 18 bases remaining between them. This CDR3 contains 15 residues. CDR3 sequence (DNA): TGTGCCAGCAGGACCCCGACGCTAGCTGGAGATACGCAGTATTTT. It codes for CASRTPTLAGDTQYF.

The gene calls are TRBV5-1 and TRBJ2-1; D is unresolved. The CDR3 extends over 17 amino acids. CDR1 and CDR2 from the germline V gene are SGHRS and YFSETQ. Trimming removed 0 bases at V and 1 base at J, with 14 bases between. For the CDR3, the DNA is TGCGCCAGCAGCTTGGCCCCCCCAGGCTTGTCCTACAATGAGCAGTTCTTC. Protein sequence: CASSLAPPGLSYNEQFF.

This chain joins TRBV4-2 and TRBJ2-3, with TRBD2 matching over 8 bases. The V segment lost 1 base and the J segment 5 bases; nucleotides outside the gene matches: 8. The CDR3 covers 16 residues. CDR1 and CDR2 (germline): LGHNA, YNFKEQ. The CDR3 bases are TGTGCCAGCAGCCAAGCGGGAGGGACGCAAGGAGATACGCAGTATTTT. Translating gives CASSQAGGTQGDTQYF.

This clone showed up just once. The genes are TRBV19 and TRBJ1-1; D gene uncertain. Trimming stripped 3 bases from V and 7 bases from J, with 6 bases between. Germline V gene data show CDR1 as LNHDA and CDR2 as SQIVND (reference sequence). The CDR3 length is 11 residues. CDR3 sequence: CASSIGVEAFF. CDR3 nucleotides: TGTGCCAGTAGTATCGGGGTTGAAGCTTTCTTT.

This clone was recorded once. The chain uses TRBV9 and TRBJ2-7; D might be TRBD2 (5 bases). Germline values: CDR1 SGDLS, CDR2 YYNGEE. The CDR3 spans 12 residues. V was pared by 4 bases and J by 3 bases, with 8 bases between. CDR3 loop: CASSPGFYEQYF. The DNA of the CDR3 is TGTGCCAGCAGCCCGGGATTCTACGAGCAGTACTTC.

The genes are TRBV11-3 and TRBJ2-2; tentative D call: TRBD2 (5 bases). V was pared by 5 bases and J by 4 bases, with 11 bases between. This CDR3 contains 14 residues. Per germline, CDR1 SGHNT and CDR2 YENEEA. The CDR3 coding sequence is TGTGCCAGCAGCCAAAGAGGGCTCACCGGGGAGCTGTTTTTT. Protein product: CASSQRGLTGELFF.

V gene TRBV4-2 combines with J gene TRBJ2-1, with 7 bases aligning to TRBD2. V dropped 4 bases and J dropped 0; count of bases not matched to a gene: 3. The germline V gene has CDR1 LGHNA and CDR2 YNFKEQ. This CDR3 comprises 15 residues. Here the CDR3 reads CASSPSGNSYNEQFF. The CDR3 nucleotides are TGTGCCAGCAGCCCCAGCGGGAACTCCTACAATGAGCAGTTCTTC.

This chain links TRBV27 with TRBJ1-4; 7 bases are shared with TRBD1. The CDR3 loop spans 18 amino acids. Germline V CDR1 and CDR2: MNHEY, SMNVEV (reference sequence). V lost 5 bases, J lost 0 bases, and 12 bases stayed unmatched. CDR3 loop: CASSGRGRTGATNEKLFF. The CDR3 nucleotides read TGTGCCAGCAGTGGGCGAGGACGTACAGGGGCAACTAATGAAAAACTGTTTTTT.

The rearrangement links TRBV4-3 to TRBJ2-7, with 8 bases that match TRBD2. This CDR3 comprises 15 residues. The germline V gene encodes CDR1 LGHNA and CDR2 YSLEER. The ends lost 5 bases at V and 9 bases at J; junction bases unmatched: 15. CDR3 DNA sequence: TGCGCCAGCAGCGACACTAGCGGAAGGGGGGGGCGGCAGTACTTC. Its translation is CASSDTSGRGGRQYF.

The CDR3: CASSIGGDYETQYF. CDR3 nucleotides: TGTGCCAGTAGTATAGGGGGGGACTATGAGACCCAGTACTTC. The chain has TRBV19 and TRBJ2-5; TRBD2 aligns across 7 bases. This CDR3 has 14 amino acids. V lost 1 base to trimming and J lost 5 bases; unmatched junction nucleotides: 4. Germline loops: CDR1 LNHDA, CDR2 SQIVND (reference sequence).

The CDR3 sequence is CASIATTLQLTYEQYF. DNA of the CDR3: TGTGCCAGTATCGCCACAACCCTACAGTTAACCTACGAGCAGTACTTC. V and J are TRBV19 and TRBJ2-7; no clear D gene. The V end was cut by 7 bases, the J end by 2 bases, with 21 bases between. This CDR3 region has 16 residues. Germline V gene lookup returns CDR1 LNHDA and CDR2 SQIVND (reference sequence).

The chain couples TRBV7-2 to TRBJ1-3; a weak D match, TRBD1 (6 bases). The CDR3 sequence is 15 residues long. The V gene's germline CDR1 is SGHTA and CDR2 FQGNSA. Trimming stripped 3 bases from V and 4 bases from J, with 13 bases between. The CDR3 DNA is TGTGCCAGCAGCTTCCCAGGGGCAGACGGAAACACCATATATTTT. Its protein product is CASSFPGADGNTIYF.